The 5 T cell receptor beta chains below all came from one sample that was sequenced in a study of CD8 T cells in Susac syndrome. About 0.5 to 1 ug RNA was reverse transcribed with random hexamers. MiXCR, run by TCRdb on the immunoSEQ multiplex PCR reads, gives a single entry per CDR3 protein. The table lists around 130,000 distinct CDR3 sequences, about 95% of them singletons. The sample comprised CD4+ T cells from PBMCs. The receptors derive from a human donor in good health.

The V and J genes are TRBV20-1 and TRBJ2-3; D might be TRBD1 or TRBD2, each matching 5 bases. The CDR3 loop spans 15 amino acids. CDR1 and CDR2 (germline): DFQATT, SNEGSKA (reference sequence). V shed 1 base and J shed 5 bases, with 16 bases lying between them. The CDR3 nucleotides read TGCAGTGCTAGAGGGGACGGAGCCTCGGGAGATACGCAGTATTTT. Amino acids: CSARGDGASGDTQYF.

This chain connects TRBV2 to TRBJ2-7; 7 positions match TRBD1. V shed 6 bases and J 4 bases; nucleotides not matched to a gene: 6. CDR1 is SNHLY, CDR2 FYNNEI, per germline. The CDR3 consists of 13 residues. The CDR3 DNA sequence: TGTGCCAGCAGCCCGGGACAGCAATACGAGCAGTACTTC. Its protein product is CASSPGQQYEQYF.

V and J are TRBV29-1 and TRBJ2-5, with D possibly matching TRBD1 (5 bases). The CDR3 is 12 residues long. The germline V gene has CDR1 SQVTM and CDR2 ANQGSEA. V was trimmed by 1 base and J by 2 bases, leaving 5 bases between them. The CDR3 coding sequence is TGCAGCGTTGAAGGACAGCAAGAGACCCAGTACTTC. It encodes CSVEGQQETQYF.

This sequence joins TRBV4-2 and TRBJ2-2; D might be TRBD2 (5 bases). V was trimmed by 4 bases and J by 3 bases, leaving 12 bases between them. Germline V CDR1 and CDR2: LGHNA, YNFKEQ. The CDR3 is 15 residues long. The CDR3 reads CASSLEVQDTGELFF. The CDR3 DNA sequence: TGTGCCAGCAGCCTGGAGGTTCAGGACACCGGGGAGCTGTTTTTT.

The CDR3 DNA sequence: TGTGCCAGCAGTAGGAGGTCCTCTAGCAATCAGCCCCAGCATTTT. This codes for CASSRRSSSNQPQHF. V usage is TRBV2 and J usage is TRBJ1-5; D unresolved. Germline assignment: CDR1 SNHLY and CDR2 FYNNEI. The CDR3 has 15 residues. V lost 5 bases to trimming and J lost 0 bases, with 11 bases between them.